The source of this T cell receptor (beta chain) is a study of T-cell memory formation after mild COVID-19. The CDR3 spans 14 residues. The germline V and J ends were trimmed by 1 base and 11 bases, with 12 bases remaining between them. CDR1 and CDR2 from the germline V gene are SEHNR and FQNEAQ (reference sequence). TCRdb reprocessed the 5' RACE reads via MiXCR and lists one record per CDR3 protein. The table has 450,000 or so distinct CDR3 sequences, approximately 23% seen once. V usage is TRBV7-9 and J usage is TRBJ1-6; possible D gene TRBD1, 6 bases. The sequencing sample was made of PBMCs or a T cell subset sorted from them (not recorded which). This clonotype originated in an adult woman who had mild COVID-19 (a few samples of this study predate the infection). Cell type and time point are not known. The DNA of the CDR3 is TGTGCCAGCAGCTTAGGACAGGCCTTGACACCCCTCCACTTT. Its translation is CASSLGQALTPLHF. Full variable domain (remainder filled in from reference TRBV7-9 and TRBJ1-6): DTGVSQNPRHKITKRGQNVTFRCDPISEHNRLYWYRQTLGQGPEFLTYFQNEAQLEKSRLLSDRFSAERPKGSFSTLEIQRTEQGDSAMYLCASSLGQALTPLHFGNGTRLTVT.